The 26 T cell receptor beta chains below were found in one sample sequenced in a study of T-cell reconstitution after alpha-beta-depleted transplantation in children. Preparation of the TCRbeta library involved a method that used unique molecular identifiers. TCRdb ran MiXCR on the PCR reads and lists one entry per CDR3 protein. Seen here are over 100,000 distinct CDR3 sequences, approximately 8% observed once, and the top ten hold around 15%. Sequenced material: PBMCs, taken before TCRalphabeta/CD19-depleted stem cell transplant. These receptors were taken from a boy aged 2 to 9 with acute lymphoblastic leukemia, due to receive a stem cell transplant.

The sample holds many counts of this clonotype. The J gene is TRBJ2-7, the V gene TRBV7-2, with 9 positions matching TRBD2. Germline values: CDR1 SGHTA, CDR2 FQGNSA. V lost 3 bases to trimming and J lost 1 base; unmatched junction nucleotides: 10. The CDR3 is made up of 17 amino acids. The DNA of the CDR3 is TGTGCCAGCAGCTTGCGCCCACAGCGGGGGGATTCCTACGAGCAGTACTTC. It encodes CASSLRPQRGDSYEQYF.

Comment on this clonotype: The CDR3 does not end in the conserved phenylalanine or tryptophan, so this is likely a read error. This chain links TRBV7-3 with TRBJ2-5; 9 nucleotides align to TRBD2. The trim removed 2 bases at V and 5 bases at J, leaving 3 bases unmatched. Germline assignment: CDR1 SGHTA and CDR2 FQGTGA. The CDR3 spans 14 residues. The CDR3 region has the DNA TGTGCCAGCAGCTTAGCGGGGGGGCCGGAGACCCAGTACCTC. Encoded protein: CASSLAGGPETQYL.

This clonotype occurred many times. This chain links TRBV5-1 with TRBJ2-3; D is unclear. CDR1 SGHRS and CDR2 YFSETQ come from the germline V gene. The V end was cut by 0 bases, the J end by 0 bases, with 8 bases between. This CDR3 is 15 amino acids long. CDR3 bases: TGCGCCAGCAGCTTGGAGGGTTTTAGCACAGATACGCAGTATTTT. It encodes CASSLEGFSTDTQYF.

This clonotype was observed a handful of times. CDR3 amino acids: CASSQDSGEKLFF. The DNA for the CDR3 is TGTGCCAGCAGCCAAGATTCCGGGGAAAAACTGTTTTTT. The V call is TRBV4-2, the J call TRBJ1-4, with D uncertain. Trimming removed 0 bases from V and 8 bases from J, with 7 bases in between. Germline lookup yields CDR1 LGHNA and CDR2 YNFKEQ. The CDR3 has 13 amino acids.

The rearrangement joins TRBV5-1 to TRBJ1-1; D is possibly TRBD1 (5 bases). The CDR3 has 14 residues. Germline-derived CDR1 and CDR2 are SGHRS and YFSETQ. With 3 bases removed from V and 0 bases from J, the gap between germline ends came to 9 bases. In DNA form, the CDR3 reads TGCGCCAGCAGCTCCGACAGAGTGAACACTGAAGCTTTCTTT. Translating gives CASSSDRVNTEAFF.

This clonotype was seen at least ten times. The chain joins TRBV3-1 to TRBJ2-2; 9 bases are a match to TRBD2. The germline gives CDR1 LGHDT, CDR2 YNNKEL (reference sequence). Unmatched junction bases numbered 13, after V lost 4 bases and J lost 4 bases. The CDR3 runs to 18 residues. The chain's CDR3 is CASSRPGGGGASTGELFF. The DNA for the CDR3 is TGTGCCAGCAGCCGCCCTGGGGGCGGGGGGGCGAGCACCGGGGAGCTGTTTTTT.

At least ten counts were recorded for this clonotype. The rearrangement joins TRBV6-2 or TRBV6-3 to TRBJ1-1; D unresolved. The CDR3 contains 14 residues. V lost 0 bases and J 10 bases, leaving 15 bases between the germline ends. The germline V gene has CDR1 MNHEY and CDR2 SVGEGT. DNA of the CDR3: TGTGCCAGCAGTTACTCGGCTGCCCCCGGCGGAGCTTTCTTT. Translation: CASSYSAAPGGAFF.

This clonotype appeared many times. The V call is TRBV12-3 or TRBV12-4, the J call TRBJ2-5, with 12 bases aligning to TRBD2. The CDR3 is made up of 16 amino acids. V lost 7 bases and J lost 6; bases outside the gene matches: 12. CDR3 nucleotide sequence: TGTGCCAGCACCCTGTCTAGCGGGGGGGCCGGTAAGACCCAGTACTTC. This sequence encodes CASTLSSGGAGKTQYF.

The chain employs TRBV5-1 and TRBJ2-2; tentative D call: TRBD2 (5 bases). The V gene lost 4 bases and the J gene lost 7 bases, with 11 bases spanning the gap. The CDR3 sequence is 13 residues long. Per germline, CDR1 SGHRS and CDR2 YFSETQ. CDR3 loop: CASSTRPGGELFF. DNA for the CDR3: TGCGCCAGCAGCACTAGACCTGGCGGGGAGCTGTTTTTT.

In this sample, this clonotype turned up many times. The CDR3 is CASLEREGYTF. CDR3 bases: TGTGCCAGCCTCGAACGTGAGGGCTACACCTTC. This chain connects TRBV12-3 or TRBV12-4 to TRBJ1-2, with D uncertain. This CDR3 contains 11 residues. V dropped 8 bases and J dropped 8 bases, with 12 bases sitting between them.

In this sample, this clonotype turned up many times. CDR3 residues: CASSETTTASPLHF. The CDR3, as DNA: TGCGCCAGCAGCGAAACCACCACCGCTTCACCCCTCCACTTT. The J gene is TRBJ1-6, the V gene TRBV5-1; D remains unclear. Deletions cut 4 bases from V and 9 bases from J, with 14 bases between. The V gene's germline CDR1 is SGHRS and CDR2 YFSETQ. The CDR3 spans 14 residues. Full variable domain (remainder filled in from reference TRBV5-1 and TRBJ1-6): KAGVTQTPRYLIKTRGQQVTLSCSPISGHRSVSWYQQTPGQGLQFLFEYFSETQRNKGNFPGRFSGRQFSNSRSEMNVSTLELGDSALYLCASSETTTASPLHFGNGTRLTVT.

The chain joins TRBV3-1 to TRBJ2-1; TRBD1 agrees at 7 bases. V dropped 10 bases and J dropped 4; count of bases not matched to a gene: 22. Germline CDR1 is LGHDT and CDR2 is YNNKEL (reference sequence). The CDR3 is made up of 18 amino acids. The CDR3 bases are TGTGCCATCTGTTTACGAGTCCTGAGGGACAGTGGGTACAATGAGCAGTTCTTC. Amino acids: CAICLRVLRDSGYNEQFF.

This clonotype was seen at least ten times. V is TRBV5-1 and J is TRBJ2-3; D remains ambiguous. Trimming removed 4 bases at V and 3 bases at J, with 3 bases between. This CDR3 is 11 amino acids long. Germline V gives CDR1 SGHRS, CDR2 YFSETQ. The chain's CDR3 is CASSETDTQYF. The CDR3 DNA follows: TGCGCCAGCAGCGAGACAGATACGCAGTATTTT. The whole variable domain, remainder taken from reference TRBV5-1 and TRBJ2-3, is KAGVTQTPRYLIKTRGQQVTLSCSPISGHRSVSWYQQTPGQGLQFLFEYFSETQRNKGNFPGRFSGRQFSNSRSEMNVSTLELGDSALYLCASSETDTQYFGPGTRLTVL.

This clonotype has only a few counts. V and J are TRBV15 and TRBJ2-3, with 10 positions matching TRBD2. The CDR3 spans 14 residues. The V segment lost 4 bases and the J segment 5 bases; nucleotides outside the gene matches: 3. Germline CDR1 is LNHNV and CDR2 is YYDKDF (reference sequence). CDR3 sequence: CATSNIAGGDTQYF. The DNA for the CDR3 is TGTGCCACCAGCAATATAGCGGGGGGAGATACGCAGTATTTT.

This clonotype was detected a few times. The chain couples TRBV27 to TRBJ1-2; D possibly corresponds to TRBD1 (5 bases). V was pared by 4 bases and J by 4 bases, with 16 bases between. From germline, CDR1 is MNHEY and CDR2 SMNVEV (reference sequence). The CDR3 is 15 residues long. The DNA of the CDR3 is TGTGCCAGCAGTTGGGCAGGGAGAAGTGGCTATGGCTACACCTTC. Its protein product is CASSWAGRSGYGYTF.

This clonotype was counted between two and nine times. This sequence joins TRBV5-5 and TRBJ2-2; D may be TRBD1 or TRBD2 (6 bases each). Germline CDR1 reads SGHKS; CDR2 reads YYEKEE (reference sequence). V shed 9 bases and J shed 7 bases, with 19 bases lying between them. CDR3 size: 14 residues. In DNA form, the CDR3 reads TGTGCCACCTTTCTGAGGGGGGCGATCGGGGAGCTGTTTTTT. Translation: CATFLRGAIGELFF.

This clonotype has a count of ten or more. The gene calls are TRBV5-1 and TRBJ2-2; the D is unclear. The germline CDR1 and CDR2 sequences are SGHRS and YFSETQ. Trimming removed 0 bases from V and 1 base from J, with 10 bases in between. The CDR3 loop spans 16 amino acids. The DNA of the CDR3 is TGCGCCAGCAGCTTGGGTAGGGATTGGAACACCGGGGAGCTGTTTTTT. It is translated as CASSLGRDWNTGELFF.

The chain links TRBV6-2 or TRBV6-3 to TRBJ2-1, with D maybe TRBD2 (7 bases). The V end lost 6 bases, the J end lost 9 bases, and 18 bases lay between the germline ends. CDR3 length: 14 residues. The germline V gene encodes CDR1 MNHEY and CDR2 SVGEGT. In DNA, the CDR3 is TGTGCCAGCAGGCTAGCGACGGGGGGCCTTGAGCAGTTCTTC. It yields the protein CASRLATGGLEQFF.

This clonotype was counted ten times or more. This chain joins TRBV5-5 and TRBJ1-2, with D uncertain. Germline CDR1 SGHKS, CDR2 YYEKEE (reference sequence). Trimming stripped 4 bases from V and 7 bases from J, with 11 bases between. There are 12 residues in the CDR3. The CDR3 spells CASSPDTSGYTF. CDR3 sequence (DNA): TGTGCCAGCAGCCCCGACACCTCTGGCTACACCTTC.

There are a few counts of this clonotype. The rearrangement uses TRBV20-1 and TRBJ1-2, with a tentative D call TRBD1 (6 bases). The ends were cut back, 5 bases at V and 5 bases at J, with 12 bases in the middle. Germline V gene data show CDR1 as DFQATT and CDR2 as SNEGSKA (reference sequence). There are 12 residues in the CDR3. CDR3 region: CSASRDIYGYTF. Here the CDR3 DNA reads TGCAGTGCTTCTCGGGACATTTATGGCTACACCTTC.

With respect to this clonotype: With a much larger clone just one base away, this may be a read error. CDR3 nucleotides: TGCGTCAGCAGCCCGTCTAGCGGGGGGGCTTTAACCGGGGAGCTGTTTTTT. This sequence encodes CVSSPSSGGALTGELFF. V is TRBV5-1 and J is TRBJ2-2; 12 nucleotides agree with TRBD2. The V gene's germline CDR1 is SGHRS and CDR2 YFSETQ. This CDR3 contains 17 residues.

Worth noting for this clonotype: One end of the junction fails to match germline, which may point to a read error. This chain joins TRBV7-3 and TRBJ2-5, with D maybe TRBD2 (5 bases). Germline lookup yields CDR1 SGHTA and CDR2 FQGTGA. The CDR3 loop spans 13 amino acids. As DNA, the CDR3 is TGTGTCAGCAGCTTCGGGATCCGAGAGACCCAGTACTTC. Translated: CVSSFGIRETQYF.

There are a few counts of this clonotype. The genes are TRBV5-1 and TRBJ2-1, with 15 positions matching TRBD2. With V trimmed by 3 bases and J by 9 bases, 4 bases remained unmatched. This CDR3 comprises 15 residues. Germline CDR1 and CDR2: SGHRS and YFSETQ. The CDR3 region has the DNA TGCGCCAGCAGCTCGGGACTAGCGGGGGGAAGTGAGCAGTTCTTC. It translates to CASSSGLAGGSEQFF.

This clonotype was found many times. V usage is TRBV12-3 or TRBV12-4 and J usage is TRBJ2-5; D possibly corresponds to TRBD1 (5 bases). With 10 bases removed from V and 1 base from J, the gap between germline ends came to 13 bases. The CDR3 totals 13 residues. The CDR3 nucleotides are TGTGCCACCAGGCAGGGTGGCCAAGAGACCCAGTACTTC. Its translation: CATRQGGQETQYF.

The chain carries TRBV27 and TRBJ1-1, with no clear D. CDR3 size: 14 residues. V lost 3 bases to trimming and J lost 2 bases, with 10 bases between them. The germline gives CDR1 MNHEY, CDR2 SMNVEV (reference sequence). In DNA form, the CDR3 reads TGTGCCAGCAGTTTTGGACCGATTAACACTGAAGCTTTCTTT. Translating gives CASSFGPINTEAFF.

There are a few counts of this clonotype. The chain links TRBV20-1 to TRBJ1-2, with D perhaps matching TRBD1 (5 bases). Looked up from germline, CDR1 is DFQATT and CDR2 is SNEGSKA (reference sequence). This CDR3 is 13 amino acids long. Trimming pared 3 bases from V and 8 bases from J, leaving 16 bases between. CDR3: CSAREQVGTGYTF. The CDR3, as DNA: TGCAGTGCTAGGGAACAGGTCGGGACCGGCTACACCTTC.